The 17 T cell receptor beta chains presented below share a single source sample, sequenced in a study of beta chain features in type 1 diabetes. The study reverse transcribed the entire isolated RNA, so it sequenced expressed TCRB transcripts. Sequencing used immunoSEQ multiplex PCR; TCRdb keeps in-frame clones, though not all of them. The sample lists about 360,000 clones, roughly 13% occurring once. The sequencing input was naive CD4+ T cells from blood. These receptors all stem from a man aged 18-30 years in good health.

This clone was counted between two and nine times. V and J are TRBV20-1 and TRBJ2-7; D not resolved. This CDR3 has 11 amino acids. Trimming removed 3 bases from V and 2 bases from J, with 5 bases in between. Germline V lookup: CDR1 DFQATT, CDR2 SNEGSKA (reference sequence). The CDR3 DNA is TGCAGTGCTAGTAGAGCCTACGAGCAGTACTTC. This codes for CSASRAYEQYF.

This chain joins TRBV4-2 and TRBJ2-5, with TRBD2 as a possible D gene (5 bases). The V end was cut by 0 bases, the J end by 5 bases, with 19 bases between. CDR1 and CDR2 from the germline V gene are LGHNA and YNFKEQ. The CDR3 totals 17 residues. The DNA for the CDR3 is TGTGCCAGCAGCCAAGATCCTCTAAGCGGACCTGGGGAGACCCAGTACTTC. Protein sequence: CASSQDPLSGPGETQYF.

This chain joins TRBV7-9 and TRBJ2-1; no reliable D call. The CDR3 extends over 15 amino acids. Germline CDR1 is SEHNR and CDR2 is FQNEAQ (reference sequence). Trimming took 3 bases from V and 1 from J, leaving 10 bases between them. The DNA of the CDR3 is TGTGCCAGCAGCTTCTTTTCCGGGTCCTACAATGAGCAGTTCTTC. Encoded protein: CASSFFSGSYNEQFF.

The V gene is TRBV7-9, the J gene TRBJ2-7; 9 bases agree with TRBD1. The V and J ends lost 3 bases and 0 bases, in that order; junction bases with no gene match: 3. Germline CDR1 is SEHNR and CDR2 is FQNEAQ (reference sequence). This CDR3 has 15 amino acids. CDR3 bases: TGTGCCAGCAGCTTCACAGGGGGCACCTCCTACGAGCAGTACTTC. This codes for CASSFTGGTSYEQYF. The variable domain in full, with the rest retrieved from reference TRBV7-9 and TRBJ2-7, is DTGVSQNPRHKITKRGQNVTFRCDPISEHNRLYWYRQTLGQGPEFLTYFQNEAQLEKSRLLSDRFSAERPKGSFSTLEIQRTEQGDSAMYLCASSFTGGTSYEQYFGPGTRLTVT.

This clone has only a few counts. This rearrangement joins TRBV30 to TRBJ1-3; no clear D. V dropped 1 base and J dropped 4 bases, with 14 bases sitting between them. There are 15 residues in the CDR3. The germline V gene encodes CDR1 GTSNPN and CDR2 SVGIG (reference sequence). CDR3 bases: TGTGCCTGGAGTGAGGGAGTGTCGAGAGGAAACACCATATATTTT. Residues: CAWSEGVSRGNTIYF.

Here the CDR3 DNA reads TGTGCCAGCAGCGTAGGGGGACAGGGGTTTGAGCAGTTCTTC. Amino acid sequence: CASSVGGQGFEQFF. The chain carries TRBV9 and TRBJ2-1; 10 nucleotides line up with TRBD1. The V segment lost 0 bases and the J segment 9 bases; nucleotides outside the gene matches: 3. CDR3 length: 14 amino acids. CDR1 and CDR2 from the germline V gene are SGDLS and YYNGEE.

The table lists this clone with a few counts. This chain joins TRBV28 and TRBJ1-2; the D gene is possibly TRBD1 (6 bases). V shed 8 bases and J shed 3 bases, with 10 bases lying between them. The CDR3 loop spans 12 amino acids. Germline-derived CDR1 and CDR2 are MDHEN and SYDVKM. CDR3 nucleotides: TGTGCCAGCTCCCCAGGGGACTATGGCTACACCTTC. As protein: CASSPGDYGYTF.

This rearrangement joins TRBV28 to TRBJ1-5; D is uncertain. The CDR3 consists of 14 residues. Trimming took 11 bases from V and 0 from J, leaving 14 bases between them. Looked up from germline, CDR1 is MDHEN and CDR2 is SYDVKM. As DNA, the CDR3 is TGTGCCTCCTGGGAGGGATATAGCAATCAGCCCCAGCATTTT. This translates into CASWEGYSNQPQHF.

The chain links TRBV5-4 to TRBJ1-6; 8 bases are a match to TRBD1. Looked up from germline, CDR1 is SGHNT and CDR2 is YYREEE (reference sequence). Trimming took 4 bases from V and 5 from J; bases not matched to a gene: 5. The length of the CDR3 is 15 residues. CDR3 region: CASSMMTGDNSPLHF. In DNA, the CDR3 is TGTGCCAGCAGCATGATGACAGGGGATAATTCACCCCTCCACTTT.

This clone has a handful of counts. The chain has TRBV7-9 and TRBJ1-2, with TRBD1 matching over 7 bases. The V and J ends lost 3 bases and 2 bases, in that order; junction bases with no gene match: 6. The CDR3 covers 15 residues. CDR1 SEHNR and CDR2 FQNEAQ come from the germline V gene (reference sequence). The CDR3 here is CASSFAQGRNYGYTF. The CDR3 DNA reads TGTGCCAGCAGCTTCGCACAGGGGCGCAACTATGGCTACACCTTC.

The chain couples TRBV7-9 to TRBJ1-4, with 8 bases aligning to TRBD1. V lost 4 bases to trimming and J lost 5 bases; unmatched junction nucleotides: 9. The CDR3 totals 16 residues. CDR1 and CDR2 (germline): SEHNR, FQNEAQ (reference sequence). The CDR3 DNA is TGTGCCAGCAGCTCCGGACAGGGTGGATTGAATGAAAAACTGTTTTTT. Protein product: CASSSGQGGLNEKLFF.

This clone was detected many times. This chain connects TRBV7-2 to TRBJ2-7; D gene ambiguous. V lost 2 bases to trimming and J lost 0 bases, with 5 bases between them. The CDR3 contains 13 residues. Germline V gene lookup returns CDR1 SGHTA and CDR2 FQGNSA. The CDR3 here is CASSLSSSYEQYF. The CDR3 DNA sequence: TGTGCCAGCAGCTTATCGTCCTCCTACGAGCAGTACTTC.

The chain joins TRBV5-6 to TRBJ2-7; 7 positions agree with TRBD1. Germline CDR1 and CDR2: SGHDT and YYEEEE. V shed 0 bases and J 0 bases; nucleotides not matched to a gene: 12. The CDR3 sequence is 18 residues long. CDR3 in DNA: TGTGCCAGCAGCTTGGCCTTGGCAGGGGGAACTAACTCCTACGAGCAGTACTTC. Its protein product is CASSLALAGGTNSYEQYF.

The J gene is TRBJ2-1, the V gene TRBV2, with 10 bases identical to TRBD2. The CDR3 runs to 15 residues. Germline V gives CDR1 SNHLY, CDR2 FYNNEI. Trimming took 4 bases from V and 4 from J; bases not matched to a gene: 4. CDR3 DNA sequence: TGTGCCAGCAGTGCGGAACTAGCGGGGTACAATGAGCAGTTCTTC. This translates into CASSAELAGYNEQFF.

This clone was picked up a small number of times. The chain links TRBV5-1 to TRBJ2-2; tentative D call: TRBD1 (6 bases). CDR1 and CDR2 (germline): SGHRS, YFSETQ. The CDR3 is 14 amino acids. V shed 4 bases and J shed 6 bases, with 13 bases lying between them. CDR3 bases: TGCGCCAGCAGCCAGGGGTCCCCCCCCGGGGAGCTGTTTTTT. Translated: CASSQGSPPGELFF.

This sequence joins TRBV6-5 and TRBJ2-1, with TRBD2 identical over 10 bases. There are 14 residues in the CDR3. Looked up from germline, CDR1 is MNHEY and CDR2 is SVGAGI. V lost 7 bases to trimming and J lost 10 bases; unmatched junction nucleotides: 10. The CDR3, as DNA: TGTGCCAGCACCCGGGCTAGCGGGGGCTTCGAGCAGTTCTTC. It is translated as CASTRASGGFEQFF.

The chain carries TRBV4-2 and TRBJ2-5; possibly TRBD2 for D (5 bases). The CDR3 sequence is 14 residues long. Germline CDR1 and CDR2: LGHNA and YNFKEQ. Trimming pared 4 bases from V and 2 bases from J, leaving 11 bases between. CDR3 coding DNA: TGTGCCAGCAGCCGCCGAGGGTTACAAGAGACCCAGTACTTC. Translating it yields CASSRRGLQETQYF.